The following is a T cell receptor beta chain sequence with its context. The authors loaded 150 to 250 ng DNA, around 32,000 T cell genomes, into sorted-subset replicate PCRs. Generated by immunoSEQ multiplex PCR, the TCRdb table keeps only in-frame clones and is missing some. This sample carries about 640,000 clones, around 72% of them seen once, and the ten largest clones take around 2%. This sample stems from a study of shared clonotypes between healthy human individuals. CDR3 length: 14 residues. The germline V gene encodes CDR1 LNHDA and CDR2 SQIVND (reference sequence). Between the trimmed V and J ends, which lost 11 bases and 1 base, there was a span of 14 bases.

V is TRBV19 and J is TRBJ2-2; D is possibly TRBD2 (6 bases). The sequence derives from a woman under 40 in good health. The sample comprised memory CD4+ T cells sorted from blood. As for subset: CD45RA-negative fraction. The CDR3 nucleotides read TGTGCCGCCGGTAAAGCGGGGAACACCGGGGAGCTGTTTTTT. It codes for CAAGKAGNTGELFF.